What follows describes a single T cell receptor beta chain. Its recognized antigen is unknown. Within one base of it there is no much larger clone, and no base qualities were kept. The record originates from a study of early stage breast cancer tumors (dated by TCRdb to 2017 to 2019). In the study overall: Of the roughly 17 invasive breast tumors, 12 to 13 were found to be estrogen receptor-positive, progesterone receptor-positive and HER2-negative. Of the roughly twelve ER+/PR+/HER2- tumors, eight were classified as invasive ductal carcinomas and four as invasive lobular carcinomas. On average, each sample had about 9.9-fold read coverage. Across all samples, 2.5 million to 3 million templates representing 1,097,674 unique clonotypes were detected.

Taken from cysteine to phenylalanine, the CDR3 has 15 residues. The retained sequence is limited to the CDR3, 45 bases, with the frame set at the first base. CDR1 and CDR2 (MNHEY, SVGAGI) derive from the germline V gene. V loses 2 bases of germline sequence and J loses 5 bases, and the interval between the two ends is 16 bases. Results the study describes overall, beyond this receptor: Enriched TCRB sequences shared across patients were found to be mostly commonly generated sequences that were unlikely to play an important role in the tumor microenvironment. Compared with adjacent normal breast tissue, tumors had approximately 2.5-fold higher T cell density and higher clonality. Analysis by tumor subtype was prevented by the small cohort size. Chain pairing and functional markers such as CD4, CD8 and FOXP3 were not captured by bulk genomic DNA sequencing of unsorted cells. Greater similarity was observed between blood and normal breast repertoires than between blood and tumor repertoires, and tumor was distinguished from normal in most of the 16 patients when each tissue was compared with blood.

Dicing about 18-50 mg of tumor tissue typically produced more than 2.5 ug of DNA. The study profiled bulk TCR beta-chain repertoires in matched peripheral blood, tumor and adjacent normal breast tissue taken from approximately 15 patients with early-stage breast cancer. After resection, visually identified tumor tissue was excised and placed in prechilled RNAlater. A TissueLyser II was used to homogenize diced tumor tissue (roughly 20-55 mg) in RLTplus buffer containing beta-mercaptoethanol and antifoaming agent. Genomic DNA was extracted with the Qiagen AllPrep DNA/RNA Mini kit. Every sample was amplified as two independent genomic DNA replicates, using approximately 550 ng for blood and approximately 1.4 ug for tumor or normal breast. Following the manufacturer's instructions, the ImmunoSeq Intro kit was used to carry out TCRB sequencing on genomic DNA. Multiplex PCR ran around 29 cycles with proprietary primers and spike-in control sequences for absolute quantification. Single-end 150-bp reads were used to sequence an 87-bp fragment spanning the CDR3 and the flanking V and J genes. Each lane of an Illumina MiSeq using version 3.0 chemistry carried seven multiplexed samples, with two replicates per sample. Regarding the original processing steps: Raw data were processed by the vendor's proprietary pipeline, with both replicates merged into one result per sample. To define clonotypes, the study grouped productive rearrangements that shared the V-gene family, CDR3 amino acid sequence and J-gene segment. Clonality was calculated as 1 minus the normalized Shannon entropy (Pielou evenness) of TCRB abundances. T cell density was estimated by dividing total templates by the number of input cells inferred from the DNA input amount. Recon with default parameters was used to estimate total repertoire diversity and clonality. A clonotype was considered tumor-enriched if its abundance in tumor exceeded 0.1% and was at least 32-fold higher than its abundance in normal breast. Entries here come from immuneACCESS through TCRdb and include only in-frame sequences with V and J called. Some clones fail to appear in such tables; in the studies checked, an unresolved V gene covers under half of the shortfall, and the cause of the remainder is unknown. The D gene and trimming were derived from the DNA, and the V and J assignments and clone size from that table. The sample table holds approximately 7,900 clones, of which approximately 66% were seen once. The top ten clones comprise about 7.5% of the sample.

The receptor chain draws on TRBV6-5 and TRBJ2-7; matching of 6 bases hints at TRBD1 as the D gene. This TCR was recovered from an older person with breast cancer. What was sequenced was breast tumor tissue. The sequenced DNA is TGTGCCAGCAGTTACGCTTTCCAGGGGAGCGACGAGCAGTACTTC. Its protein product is CASSYAFQGSDEQYF.